This TCR beta chain was obtained from a study of regulatory T cells in long-lasting Graves disease. As for time point: newly diagnosed GD, antithyroid drugs for less than 3 months. PBMCs were the source of the RNA used for TCR sequencing. Researchers made TCR beta libraries by using iRepertoire HTBI primers and running Arm-PCR on CDR3 regions. MiXCR was run by TCRdb on the multiplex PCR reads, yielding one entry per CDR3 protein. The data contain some 370,000 distinct CDR3 sequences, roughly 12% of them singletons. The same data also went into a second study, on T cells in Graves' hyperthyroidism and ophthalmopathy. From that report: Used for diagnoses were clinical symptoms, serum thyroxine and TRAb, thyroid ultrasound and orbital computed tomography. In the first-round RT-PCR of the TCR CDR3, the HTBI primer set was used.

The sequences come from peripheral blood mononuclear cells (PBMCs), collected at new diagnosis, from a patient treated with antithyroid drugs. The clonotype was recovered from a woman under 30 with Graves disease.

The CDR3 loop is CASSQEEGRAISGNEQFF. The CDR3 nucleotides are TGCGCCAGCAGCCAAGAAGAAGGGAGGGCCATTTCGGGGAATGAGCAGTTCTTC. The chain combines TRBV4-1 with TRBJ2-1; 7 bases fit TRBD2. CDR3 length equals 18 residues. The germline gives CDR1 MGHRA, CDR2 YSYEKL. The V gene end was trimmed by 0 bases and the J gene end by 7 bases; junction bases not matched to a gene: 15.